This T cell receptor (beta chain) was retrieved from a study of T cells in pancreatic ductal adenocarcinoma. Study observations and caveats: The resected pancreatic cancer cohort was biased toward the minority with early-stage disease. Mean clonality was approximately 0.11 in tumors and about 0.079 in blood, not significantly different.

A remark on this clone: Its specificity is not known.

Selected pancreatic ductal adenocarcinoma patients had undergone surgery without neoadjuvant therapy. Germline-derived CDR1 and CDR2 are KGHSH and LQKENI. V lost 6 bases, J lost 4 bases, and 2 bases stayed unmatched. CDR3 length equals 14 residues. Profiled with immunoSEQ multiplex PCR; TCRdb holds only in-frame clones, not every one. The repertoire holds more than 85,000 clones, with about 95% as singletons. The TCR originated in a human donor with pancreatic ductal adenocarcinoma. The specimen was PBMCs. The chain uses TRBV18 and TRBJ2-2; 10 positions match TRBD1. The CDR3 protein is CASSRDRGTGELFF. CDR3 sequence (DNA): TGTGCCAGCTCTCGGGACAGGGGCACCGGGGAGCTGTTTTTT.